The text below deals with one T cell receptor beta chain. Its antigen is still unknown. The data were obtained in a study of graft-versus-host responses after intestinal transplantation. General study findings and limits: When patients had graft-donor T cell macrochimerism, their allografts held high graft-versus-host to host-versus-graft clonal ratios. Recipient bone marrow held GvH clones, some seen earlier in ileum or blood.

The CDR3 is 18 residues long. The trim removed 4 bases at V and 5 bases at J, leaving 13 bases unmatched. CDR1 is SNHLY and CDR2 is FYNNEI in the germline V gene. Data came from immunoSEQ multiplex PCR; TCRdb stores just in-frame clones and leaves some out. The sample includes roughly 100,000 clones, about 90% seen only once; the top ten take about 0.9%. This material consisted of unstimulated CD4+ T cells sorted from spleen or lymph node cells, taken before intestinal transplant. The receptor comes from a human donor who received an intestinal transplant. J is TRBJ2-1 and V is TRBV2; TRBD2 aligns across 11 bases. CDR3 sequence reads: CASSVGSGRATLHNEQFF. The CDR3 DNA sequence: TGTGCCAGCAGTGTGGGTAGCGGGAGGGCCACTTTACACAATGAGCAGTTCTTC.